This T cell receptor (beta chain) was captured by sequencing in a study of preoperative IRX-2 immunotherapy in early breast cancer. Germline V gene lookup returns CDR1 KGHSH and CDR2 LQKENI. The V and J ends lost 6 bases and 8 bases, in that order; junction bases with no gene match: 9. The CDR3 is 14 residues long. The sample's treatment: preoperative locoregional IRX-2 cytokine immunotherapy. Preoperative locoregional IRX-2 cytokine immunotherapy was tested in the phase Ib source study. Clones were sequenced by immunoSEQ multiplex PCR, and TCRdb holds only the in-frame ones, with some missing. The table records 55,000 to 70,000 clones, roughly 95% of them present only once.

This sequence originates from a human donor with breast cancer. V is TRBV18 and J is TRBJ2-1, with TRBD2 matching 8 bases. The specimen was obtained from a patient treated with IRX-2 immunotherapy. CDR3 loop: CASSALAGPDEQFF. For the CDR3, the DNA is TGTGCCAGCTCGGCGCTAGCGGGTCCGGATGAGCAGTTCTTC.